This T cell receptor beta chain was captured in a study of blood T cells in healthy people across ages. In this sample, this clonotype turned up many times. Combining a sample-barcoded 5' primer with a J-beta primer mix, a second PCR ran for 7 to 11 cycles. TCRdb analysed the 5' RACE reads with MiXCR anew, one entry per CDR3 protein. The table records some 1.8 million distinct CDR3 sequences, roughly 43% of them present only once. In germline, CDR1 is MGHRA, CDR2 YSYEKL. V lost 4 bases and J lost 3; bases outside the gene matches: 6. The CDR3 extends over 14 amino acids. Whenever a sample was processed, at least 6.5 million PBMCs were isolated. The amount of total RNA extracted per sample was at least 6 micrograms.

The material sequenced was blood. This chain joins TRBV4-1 and TRBJ2-7; 7 nucleotides match TRBD1. This receptor was taken from a human donor in good health. CDR3 in DNA: TGCGCCAGCAGCCCAGGACAGGCCTACTACGAGCAGTACTTC. Encoded protein: CASSPGQAYYEQYF.